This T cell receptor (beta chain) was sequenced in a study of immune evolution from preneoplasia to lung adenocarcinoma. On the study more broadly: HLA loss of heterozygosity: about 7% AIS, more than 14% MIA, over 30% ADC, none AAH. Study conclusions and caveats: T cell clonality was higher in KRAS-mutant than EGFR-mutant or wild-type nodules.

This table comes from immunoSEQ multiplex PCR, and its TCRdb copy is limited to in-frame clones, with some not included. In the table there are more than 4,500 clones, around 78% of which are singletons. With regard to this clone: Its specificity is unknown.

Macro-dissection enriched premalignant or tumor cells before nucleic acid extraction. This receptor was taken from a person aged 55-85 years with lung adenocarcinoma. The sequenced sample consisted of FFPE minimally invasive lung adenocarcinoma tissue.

The CDR3 is CASSFPFRLGNEQFF. The CDR3 DNA reads TGTGCCAGCAGCTTCCCCTTCCGCTTAGGTAATGAGCAGTTCTTC. The J gene is TRBJ2-1, the V gene TRBV7-9; D is undetermined. In germline, CDR1 is SEHNR, CDR2 FQNEAQ (reference sequence). V dropped 3 bases and J dropped 7 bases, with 16 bases sitting between them. CDR3 size: 15 residues.